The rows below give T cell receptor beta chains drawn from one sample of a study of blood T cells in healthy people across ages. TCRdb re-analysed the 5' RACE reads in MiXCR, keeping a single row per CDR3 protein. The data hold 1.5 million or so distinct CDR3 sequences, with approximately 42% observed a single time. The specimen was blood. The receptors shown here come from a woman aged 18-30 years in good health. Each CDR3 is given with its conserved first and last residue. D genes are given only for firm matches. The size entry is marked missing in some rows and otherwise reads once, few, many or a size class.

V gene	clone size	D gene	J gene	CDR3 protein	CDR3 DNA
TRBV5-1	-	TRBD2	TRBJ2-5	CASSLEAGGKTQYF	TGCGCCAGCAGCTTGGAGGCGGGAGGAAAGACCCAGTACTTC
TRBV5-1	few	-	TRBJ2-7	CASSFGPNYEQYF	TGCGCCAGCAGCTTCGGACCTAACTACGAGCAGTACTTC
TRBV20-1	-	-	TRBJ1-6	CSARWGLYNSPLHF	TGCAGTGCTAGATGGGGACTCTATAATTCACCCCTCCACTTT
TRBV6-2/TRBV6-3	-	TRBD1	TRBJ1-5	CASRDRIPPNQPQHF	TGTGCCAGCAGGGACAGGATTCCCCCCAATCAGCCCCAGCATTTT
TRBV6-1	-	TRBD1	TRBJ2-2	CASSLGTGHTGELFF	TGTGCCAGCAGCCTCGGGACAGGGCACACCGGGGAGCTGTTTTTT
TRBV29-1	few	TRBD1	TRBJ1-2	CSAHRGGLRGYTF	TGCAGCGCCCACAGGGGCGGTTTAAGGGGCTACACCTTC
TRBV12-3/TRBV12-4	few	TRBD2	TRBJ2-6	CASRPGGGSGANVLTF	TGTGCCAGCAGGCCGGGAGGGGGCTCTGGGGCCAACGTCCTGACTTTC
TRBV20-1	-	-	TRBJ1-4	CSALVPQGSNEKLFF	TGCAGTGCCCTCGTCCCCCAGGGCTCTAATGAAAAACTGTTTTTT
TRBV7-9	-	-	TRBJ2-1	CASSDGTVTEQFF	TGTGCCAGCAGCGATGGGACGGTCACTGAGCAGTTCTTC
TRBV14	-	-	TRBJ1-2	CASSPLPGLRTYGYTF	TGTGCCAGCAGCCCTCTACCAGGACTGAGAACCTATGGCTACACCTTC
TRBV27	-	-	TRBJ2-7	CASKTVRGLFYEQYF	TGTGCCAGCAAGACTGTGCGGGGACTGTTTTACGAGCAGTACTTC
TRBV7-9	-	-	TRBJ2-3	CASSLDGGETDTQYF	TGTGCCAGCAGCTTAGACGGGGGCGAGACAGATACGCAGTATTTT
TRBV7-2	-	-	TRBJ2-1	CASSSESGGEQFF	TGTGCCAGCAGTTCCGAGTCGGGGGGCGAGCAGTTCTTC
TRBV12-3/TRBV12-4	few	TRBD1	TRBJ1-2	CASSPAGQGFYGYTF	TGTGCCAGCAGTCCCGCAGGACAGGGGTTCTATGGCTACACCTTC
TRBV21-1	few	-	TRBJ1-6	CASSPLGGQAQGPLHF	TGTGCCAGCAGCCCCTTAGGTGGGCAGGCTCAGGGACCCCTCCACTTT
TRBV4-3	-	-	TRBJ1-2	CASSQTAGGNYGYTF	TGCGCCAGCAGCCAAACCGCGGGAGGGAACTATGGCTACACCTTC
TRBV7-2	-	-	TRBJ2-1	CASSLRLPPEIRDEQFF	TGTGCCAGCAGCTTACGACTCCCACCCGAAATCAGGGATGAGCAGTTCTTC
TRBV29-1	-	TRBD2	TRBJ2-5	CSVEPSGDMYNEQYF	TGCAGCGTGGAACCTAGCGGGGATATGTACAATGAGCAGTACTTC
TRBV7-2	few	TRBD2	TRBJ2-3	CASSLVASGGPHTQYF	TGTGCCAGCAGCTTAGTGGCCAGCGGGGGTCCTCATACGCAGTATTTT
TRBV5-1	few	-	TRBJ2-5	CASSLVVEGTQYF	TGCGCCAGCAGCTTGGTTGTGGAGGGGACCCAGTACTTC